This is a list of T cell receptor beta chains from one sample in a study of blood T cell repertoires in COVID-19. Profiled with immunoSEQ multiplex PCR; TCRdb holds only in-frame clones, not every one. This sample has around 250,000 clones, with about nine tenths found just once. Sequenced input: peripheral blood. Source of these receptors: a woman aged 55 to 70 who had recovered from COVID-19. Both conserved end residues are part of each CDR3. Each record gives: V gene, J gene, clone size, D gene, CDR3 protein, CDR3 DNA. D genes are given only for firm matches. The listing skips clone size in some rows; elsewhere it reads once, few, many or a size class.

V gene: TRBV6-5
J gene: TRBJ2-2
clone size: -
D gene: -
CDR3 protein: CAIRGGGRNTGELFF
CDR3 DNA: TGTGCCATCCGCGGCGGCGGGCGGAACACCGGGGAGCTGTTTTTT

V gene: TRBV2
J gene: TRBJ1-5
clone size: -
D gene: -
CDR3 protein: CASSEDGSGQPQHF
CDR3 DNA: TGTGCCAGCAGTGAAGACGGGAGTGGTCAGCCCCAGCATTTT

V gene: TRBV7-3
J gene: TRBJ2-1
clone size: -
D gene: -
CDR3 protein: CASSPARGGDNEQFF
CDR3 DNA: TGTGCCAGCAGCCCCGCTAGGGGCGGCGACAATGAGCAGTTCTTC

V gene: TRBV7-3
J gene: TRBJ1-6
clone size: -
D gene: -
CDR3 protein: CASSLFRGGDSPLHF
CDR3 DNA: TGTGCCAGCAGCTTATTCAGGGGAGGGGACTCACCCCTCCACTTT

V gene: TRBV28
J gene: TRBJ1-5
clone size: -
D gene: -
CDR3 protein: CASSPLGRTWTENSNQPQHF
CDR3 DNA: TGTGCCAGCAGCCCCCTCGGCCGAACTTGGACAGAGAATAGCAATCAGCCCCAGCATTTT

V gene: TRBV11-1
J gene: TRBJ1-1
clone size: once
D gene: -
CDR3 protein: CASSRDYTEAFF
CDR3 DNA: TGTGCCAGCAGTCGAGATTACACTGAAGCTTTCTTT

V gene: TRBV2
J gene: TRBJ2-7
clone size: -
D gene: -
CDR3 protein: CASMGQGGNVYEQYF
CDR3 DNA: TGTGCCAGCATGGGACAAGGCGGCAATGTCTACGAGCAGTACTTC

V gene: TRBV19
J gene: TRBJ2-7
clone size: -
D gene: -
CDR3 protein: CASSISQVLSYEQYF
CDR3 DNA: TGTGCCAGTAGTATCTCCCAGGTCCTCTCCTACGAGCAGTACTTC

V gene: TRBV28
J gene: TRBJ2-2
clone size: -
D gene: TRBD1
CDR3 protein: CASSFGQGRYTGELFF
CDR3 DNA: TGTGCCAGCAGTTTCGGACAGGGTCGGTACACCGGGGAGCTGTTTTTT

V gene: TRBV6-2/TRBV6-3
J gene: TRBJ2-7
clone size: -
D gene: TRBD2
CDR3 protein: CASSLAGGPIQQYF
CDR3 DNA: TGTGCCAGCAGCTTAGCGGGGGGGCCAATTCAGCAGTACTTC

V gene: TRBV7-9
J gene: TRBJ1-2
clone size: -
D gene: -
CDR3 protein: CASSLGSGPYGYTF
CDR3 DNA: TGTGCCAGCAGCTTAGGGTCAGGGCCCTATGGCTACACCTTC

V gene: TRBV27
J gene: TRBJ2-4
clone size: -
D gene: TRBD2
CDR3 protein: CASGPLAGEAIQYF
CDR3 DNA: TGTGCCAGCGGTCCACTTGCGGGGGAGGCCATTCAGTACTTC

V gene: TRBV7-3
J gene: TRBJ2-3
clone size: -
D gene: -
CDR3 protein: CASSSQGAADTQYF
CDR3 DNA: TGTGCCAGCAGTAGCCAGGGTGCCGCAGATACGCAGTATTTT

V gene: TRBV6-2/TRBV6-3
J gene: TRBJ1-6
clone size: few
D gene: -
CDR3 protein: CASSALVDRGSYNSPLHF
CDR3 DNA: TGTGCCAGCAGTGCCCTGGTCGACCGGGGGTCCTATAATTCACCCCTCCACTTT

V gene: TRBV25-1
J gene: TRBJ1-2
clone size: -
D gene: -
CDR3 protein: CASSAGGPETF
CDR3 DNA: TGTGCCAGCAGTGCGGGGGGCCCTGAAACCTTC

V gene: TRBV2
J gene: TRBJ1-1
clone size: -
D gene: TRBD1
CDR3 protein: CASSVLGGETEAFF
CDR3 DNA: TGTGCCAGCAGTGTTTTAGGGGGCGAAACGGAAGCTTTCTTT

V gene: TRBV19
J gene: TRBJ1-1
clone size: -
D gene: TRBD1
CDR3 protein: CASSRDRGNTEAFF
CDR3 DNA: TGTGCCAGTAGCAGGGACAGGGGGAACACTGAAGCTTTCTTT

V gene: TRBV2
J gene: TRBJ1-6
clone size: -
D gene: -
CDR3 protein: CASSEDRDNSPLHF
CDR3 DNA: TGTGCCAGCAGTGAAGACAGGGATAATTCACCCCTCCACTTT

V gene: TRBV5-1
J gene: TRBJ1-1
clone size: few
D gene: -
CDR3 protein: CASSPTTENTEAFF
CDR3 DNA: TGCGCCAGCAGCCCTACGACAGAGAACACTGAAGCTTTCTTT

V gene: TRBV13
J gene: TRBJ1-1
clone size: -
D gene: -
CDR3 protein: CASRRTYRDRWTEAFF
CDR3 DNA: TGTGCCAGCCGACGAACATACAGGGATAGATGGACTGAAGCTTTCTTT

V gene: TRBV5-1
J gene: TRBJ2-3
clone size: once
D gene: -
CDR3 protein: CASKRGTSRTDTQYF
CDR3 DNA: TGCGCCAGCAAAAGGGGGACATCACGCACAGATACGCAGTATTTT

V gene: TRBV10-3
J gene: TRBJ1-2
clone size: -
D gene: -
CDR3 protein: CAINGGISYGYTF
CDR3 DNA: TGTGCCATCAATGGGGGGATCAGTTATGGCTACACCTTC

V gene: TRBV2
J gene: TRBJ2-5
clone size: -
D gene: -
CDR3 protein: CASSPPRTPPGTQYF
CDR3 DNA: TGTGCCAGCAGTCCGCCGAGGACTCCCCCAGGGACCCAGTACTTC

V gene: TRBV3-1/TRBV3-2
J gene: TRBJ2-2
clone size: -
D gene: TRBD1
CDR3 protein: CASSQRTGSTGELFF
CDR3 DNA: TGTGCCAGCAGCCAAAGGACAGGGAGCACCGGGGAGCTGTTTTTT

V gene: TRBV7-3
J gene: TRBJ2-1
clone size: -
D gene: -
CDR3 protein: CASSTTQGNRFF
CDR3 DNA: TGTGCCAGCAGCACCACACAGGGTAACAGGTTCTTC

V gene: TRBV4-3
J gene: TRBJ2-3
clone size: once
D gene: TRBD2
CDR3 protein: CASSQDPPSGLFTDTQYF
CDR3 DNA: TGCGCCAGCAGCCAAGATCCCCCTAGCGGGTTATTCACAGATACGCAGTATTTT

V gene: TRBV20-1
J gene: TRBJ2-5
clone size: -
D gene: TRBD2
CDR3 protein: CSASSGGGTYQETQYF
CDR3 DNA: TGCAGTGCTAGTTCGGGCGGGGGGACGTACCAAGAGACCCAGTACTTC

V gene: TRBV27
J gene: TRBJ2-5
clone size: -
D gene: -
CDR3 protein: CASSLTASLQETQYF
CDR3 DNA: TGTGCCAGCAGTTTGACGGCTAGCCTCCAAGAGACCCAGTACTTC

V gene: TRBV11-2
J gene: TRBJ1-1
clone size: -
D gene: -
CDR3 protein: CASSSPPMAGWDTEAFF
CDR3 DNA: TGTGCCAGCAGCTCCCCCCCCATGGCAGGGTGGGACACTGAAGCTTTCTTT

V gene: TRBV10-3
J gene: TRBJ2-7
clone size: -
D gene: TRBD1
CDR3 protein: CAISVGQGIYEQYF
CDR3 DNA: TGTGCCATCAGTGTTGGACAGGGGATTTACGAGCAGTACTTC

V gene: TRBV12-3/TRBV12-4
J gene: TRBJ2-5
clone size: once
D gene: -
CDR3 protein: CASSSQGRNQYF
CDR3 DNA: TGTGCCAGCAGTTCACAGGGACGGAACCAGTACTTC

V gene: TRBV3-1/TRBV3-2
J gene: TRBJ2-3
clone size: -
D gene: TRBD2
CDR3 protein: CASSLGTGGGTDTQYF
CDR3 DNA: TGTGCCAGCAGCCTCGGGACCGGGGGGGGCACAGATACGCAGTATTTT

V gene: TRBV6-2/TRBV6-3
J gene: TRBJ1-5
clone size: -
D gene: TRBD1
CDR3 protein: CASSPGQQNQPQHF
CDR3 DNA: TGTGCCAGCAGTCCGGGACAGCAAAATCAGCCCCAGCATTTT

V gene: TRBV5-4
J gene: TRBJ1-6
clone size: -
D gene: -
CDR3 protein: CASSLVGDKLAPLHF
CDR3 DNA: TGTGCCAGCAGCTTGGTCGGGGACAAGCTGGCACCCCTCCACTTT

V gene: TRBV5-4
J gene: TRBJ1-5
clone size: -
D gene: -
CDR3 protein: CASSLGGSEPQHF
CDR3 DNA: TGTGCCAGCAGCTTGGGAGGGTCAGAGCCCCAGCATTTT

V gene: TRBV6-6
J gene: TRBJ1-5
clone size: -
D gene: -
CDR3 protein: CASSSGLTNSNQPQHF
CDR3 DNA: TGTGCCAGCAGTTCGGGACTCACCAATAGCAATCAGCCCCAGCATTTT

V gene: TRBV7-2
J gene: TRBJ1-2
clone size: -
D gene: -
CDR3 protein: CASSTGQNYGYTF
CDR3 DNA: TGTGCCAGCAGCACCGGACAGAACTATGGCTACACCTTC

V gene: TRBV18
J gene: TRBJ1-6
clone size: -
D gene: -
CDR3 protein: CASSPEGRNIYNSPLHF
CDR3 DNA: TGTGCCAGCTCACCCGAGGGCAGGAACATCTATAATTCACCCCTCCACTTT

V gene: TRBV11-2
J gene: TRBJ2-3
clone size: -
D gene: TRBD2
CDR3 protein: CASSLFRGGTDTQYF
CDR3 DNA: TGTGCCAGCAGCTTGTTCCGGGGGGGCACAGATACGCAGTATTTT

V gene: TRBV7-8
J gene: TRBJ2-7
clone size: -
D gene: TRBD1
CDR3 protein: CASSYDRDRGPVGQYF
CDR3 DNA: TGTGCCAGCAGCTACGACCGGGACAGGGGGCCGGTGGGGCAGTACTTC

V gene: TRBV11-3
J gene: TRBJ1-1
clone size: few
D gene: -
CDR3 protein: CASSLTLNTEAFF
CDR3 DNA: TGTGCCAGCAGCCTTACATTGAACACTGAAGCTTTCTTT

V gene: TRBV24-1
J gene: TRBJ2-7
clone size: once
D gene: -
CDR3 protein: CATSARDEQYF
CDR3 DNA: TGTGCCACCAGTGCCAGGGACGAGCAGTACTTC

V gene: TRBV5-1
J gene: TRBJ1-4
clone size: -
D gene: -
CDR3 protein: CASSLAPGEEILFF
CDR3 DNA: TGCGCCAGCAGCTTGGCCCCCGGAGAAGAAATACTGTTTTTT

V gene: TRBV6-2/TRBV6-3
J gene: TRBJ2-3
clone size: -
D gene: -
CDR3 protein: CASSKGQLLSSTDTQYF
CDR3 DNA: TGTGCCAGCAGTAAAGGACAGCTACTCTCTAGCACAGATACGCAGTATTTT

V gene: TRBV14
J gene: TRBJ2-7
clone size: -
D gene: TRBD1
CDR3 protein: CASSGQGRFYEQYF
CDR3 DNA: TGTGCCAGCAGCGGACAGGGGAGATTCTACGAGCAGTACTTC

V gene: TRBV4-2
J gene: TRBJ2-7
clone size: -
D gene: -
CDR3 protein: CASSQESVSYEQYF
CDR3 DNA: TGTGCCAGCAGCCAAGAGTCGGTTTCCTACGAGCAGTACTTC

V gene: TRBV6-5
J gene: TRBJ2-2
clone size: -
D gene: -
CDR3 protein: CASSYHGNTGELFF
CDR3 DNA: TGTGCCAGCAGTTACCACGGGAACACCGGGGAGCTGTTTTTT

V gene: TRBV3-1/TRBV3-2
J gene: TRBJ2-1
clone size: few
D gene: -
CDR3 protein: CASSQDTWYNEQFF
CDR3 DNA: TGTGCCAGCAGCCAAGATACTTGGTACAATGAGCAGTTCTTC

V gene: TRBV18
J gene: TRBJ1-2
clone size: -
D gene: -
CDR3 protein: CASSPAGQILYGYTF
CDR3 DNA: TGTGCCAGCTCACCCGCTGGACAGATACTATATGGCTACACCTTC

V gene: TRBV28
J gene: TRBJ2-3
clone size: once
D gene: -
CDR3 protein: CASTATEGRSDTQYF
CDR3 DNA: TGTGCCAGCACTGCGACGGAGGGCCGGTCGGATACGCAGTATTTT

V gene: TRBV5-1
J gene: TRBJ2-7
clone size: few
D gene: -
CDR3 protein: CASSFGGNEQYF
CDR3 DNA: TGCGCCAGCAGCTTCGGCGGGAACGAGCAGTACTTC